The 20 T cell receptor beta chains below come from one sample, sequenced in a study of shared clonotypes between healthy human individuals. In the naive CD8 group, cells lacked CD45RO and were positively selected for CCR7, so terminally differentiated effector memory CD45RA+ cells were left out. The repertoire was sequenced with immunoSEQ multiplex PCR; TCRdb's copy has only in-frame clones and lacks some. This table holds around 560,000 clones, 90% to 95% found once. Material for sequencing was naive CD8+ T cells sorted from blood. The origin of the receptors is a woman in her twenties or thirties in good health.

The rearrangement links TRBV5-1 to TRBJ2-2, with 7 bases aligning to TRBD1. CDR1 and CDR2 (germline): SGHRS, YFSETQ. V shed 4 bases and J 0 bases; nucleotides not matched to a gene: 3. The CDR3 extends over 15 amino acids. The CDR3 DNA follows: TGCGCCAGCAGCGAGGACAGGTCGAACACCGGGGAGCTGTTTTTT. It specifies CASSEDRSNTGELFF.

A single count supports this clone. V is TRBV28 and J is TRBJ2-3; 9 bases map to TRBD1. The CDR3 spans 17 residues. Germline V gene data show CDR1 as MDHEN and CDR2 as SYDVKM. Losses at the gene ends were 6 bases for V and 2 bases for J; bases not matched to a gene: 12. CDR3 nucleotides: TGTGCCAGCAGCCGTCCCGGGACAGGGTTGGTCACAGATACGCAGTATTTT. Translation: CASSRPGTGLVTDTQYF. Complete variable domain (other parts from reference TRBV28 and TRBJ2-3): DVKVTQSSRYLVKRTGEKVFLECVQDMDHENMFWYRQDPGLGLRLIYFSYDVKMKEKGDIPEGYSVSREKKERFSLILESASTNQTSMYLCASSRPGTGLVTDTQYFGPGTRLTVL.

The chain employs TRBV27 and TRBJ1-1, with a tentative D call TRBD1 (5 bases). Germline V lookup: CDR1 MNHEY, CDR2 SMNVEV (reference sequence). The CDR3 has 13 residues. The V gene lost 5 bases and the J gene lost 7 bases, with 14 bases spanning the gap. CDR3 in DNA: TGTGCCAGCAGTCCCCGCGGGGGAGATGAAGCTTTCTTT. As protein: CASSPRGGDEAFF.

This sequence joins TRBV15 and TRBJ1-4; maybe TRBD1 (5 bases). CDR1 is LNHNV and CDR2 is YYDKDF in the germline V gene (reference sequence). V shed 5 bases and J shed 8 bases, with 12 bases lying between them. The CDR3 runs to 13 residues. CDR3 nucleotides: TGTGCCACCAGCGAAGGGGATGGGGAAAAACTGTTTTTT. As protein: CATSEGDGEKLFF.

The chain employs TRBV4-1 and TRBJ2-1; TRBD2 agrees at 16 bases. V shed 4 bases and J 6 bases; nucleotides not matched to a gene: 6. Germline V lookup: CDR1 MGHRA, CDR2 YSYEKL. There are 17 residues in the CDR3. CDR3 amino acids: CASSPGLAGGSINEQFF. Written as DNA, the CDR3 is TGCGCCAGCAGCCCGGGACTAGCGGGAGGGTCGATCAATGAGCAGTTCTTC.

The CDR3 DNA is TGTGCCAGCAGCCTACCCCAAAATGAGCAGTTCTTC. Its translation is CASSLPQNEQFF. The chain uses TRBV7-9 and TRBJ2-1; the D is unclear. Trimming pared 5 bases from V and 7 bases from J, leaving 9 bases between. The germline V gene encodes CDR1 SEHNR and CDR2 FQNEAQ (reference sequence). CDR3 size: 12 residues.

The chain recombines TRBV6-5 with TRBJ2-7; TRBD2 aligns across 8 bases. From germline, CDR1 is MNHEY and CDR2 SVGAGI. With 0 bases clipped from V and 1 base from J, the junction kept 5 bases outside the gene matches. The CDR3 is 16 amino acids. CDR3 loop: CASSYSGERESYEQYF. Written as DNA, the CDR3 is TGTGCCAGCAGTTACTCGGGGGAGCGGGAGTCCTACGAGCAGTACTTC.

The genes are TRBV27 and TRBJ2-2; D is unresolved. The CDR3 extends over 13 amino acids. V was clipped by 4 bases and J by 7 bases, with 10 bases between them. Germline CDR1 is MNHEY and CDR2 is SMNVEV (reference sequence). The CDR3 sequence is CASSSPPGGELFF. The CDR3 DNA is TGTGCCAGCAGTTCCCCCCCAGGCGGGGAGCTGTTTTTT.

The chain combines TRBV6-1 with TRBJ2-7; maybe TRBD1 (5 bases). Per germline, CDR1 MNHNS and CDR2 SASEGT. The V gene lost 6 bases and the J gene lost 2 bases, with 14 bases spanning the gap. The CDR3 loop spans 14 amino acids. CDR3 amino acids: CASRWGQGAYEQYF. CDR3 bases: TGTGCCAGCAGGTGGGGCCAGGGTGCCTACGAGCAGTACTTC.

The rearrangement links TRBV6-5 to TRBJ2-7; the D call may be TRBD1 or TRBD2 (6 bases each). Trimming took 1 base from V and 6 from J, leaving 10 bases between them. Germline loops: CDR1 MNHEY, CDR2 SVGAGI. This CDR3 comprises 13 residues. The chain's CDR3 is CASSYWGAAEQYF. CDR3 nucleotides: TGTGCCAGCAGTTACTGGGGGGCTGCCGAGCAGTACTTC.

The V call is TRBV2, the J call TRBJ2-3, with 12 positions matching TRBD2. V trimming: 2 bases; J trimming: 4 bases; junction bases outside the gene matches: 4. This CDR3 contains 16 residues. The germline gives CDR1 SNHLY, CDR2 FYNNEI. CDR3 protein: CASSELAGGVSDTQYF. The CDR3 DNA is TGTGCCAGCAGTGAACTAGCGGGAGGGGTTTCAGATACGCAGTATTTT. The variable domain in full, with the rest retrieved from reference TRBV2 and TRBJ2-3, is EPEVTQTPSHQVTQMGQEVILRCVPISNHLYFYWYRQILGQKVEFLVSFYNNEISEKSEIFDDQFSVERPDGSNFTLKIRSTKLEDSAMYFCASSELAGGVSDTQYFGPGTRLTVL.

In its sample, this clone was seen once. The limits of the CDR3 on the DNA are not certain, so only TCRdb's listed CDR3 is given. Other DNA sequences in this specimen translate into the identical CDR3. The J gene is TRBJ2-7, the V gene TRBV28. Germline V gene data show CDR1 as MDHEN and CDR2 as SYDVKM. The CDR3 totals 15 residues, both ends included. CDR3 in amino acids: CASSFGPGPLYEQYF.

Written as DNA, the CDR3 is TGTGCCAGCAGCCCTAGCGGGGTTAGCACAGATACGCAGTATTTT. Its translation: CASSPSGVSTDTQYF. The chain uses TRBV4-2 and TRBJ2-3; 9 bases map to TRBD2. The CDR3 loop spans 15 amino acids. The trim removed 4 bases at V and 0 bases at J, leaving 2 bases unmatched. The germline gives CDR1 LGHNA, CDR2 YNFKEQ.

V gene TRBV5-4 combines with J gene TRBJ2-7; no firm D call. This CDR3 has 12 amino acids. Germline CDR1 is SGHNT and CDR2 is YYREEE (reference sequence). Trimming cost V 1 base and J 4 bases, with 6 bases left between them. The CDR3 DNA reads as TGTGCCAGCAGCTTGACGGGTTACGAGCAGTACTTC. Protein sequence: CASSLTGYEQYF.

The rearrangement uses TRBV4-1 and TRBJ2-7; 10 nucleotides line up with TRBD1. Unmatched junction bases numbered 6, after V lost 2 bases and J lost 5 bases. The CDR3 length is 15 residues. Germline lookup yields CDR1 MGHRA and CDR2 YSYEKL. The CDR3 DNA sequence: TGCGCCAGCAGCCAATCGGGACAGGGGAACCACGAGCAGTACTTC. Translated, it gives CASSQSGQGNHEQYF.

The genes are TRBV6-5 and TRBJ1-5; D not resolved. V dropped 0 bases and J dropped 8 bases, with 11 bases sitting between them. Germline assignment: CDR1 MNHEY and CDR2 SVGAGI. This CDR3 has 14 residues. CDR3 protein: CASSYSSFAEPQHF. In nucleotides, the CDR3 is TGTGCCAGCAGTTACTCCAGTTTCGCGGAGCCCCAGCATTTT.

The chain links TRBV5-1 to TRBJ2-7, with TRBD1 matching over 8 bases. CDR1 is SGHRS, CDR2 YFSETQ, per germline. The junction had 3 bases not matched to a gene; V was cut back by 4 bases and J by 6 bases. There are 12 residues in the CDR3. The CDR3 sequence is CASSQTGGEQYF. The CDR3, as DNA: TGCGCCAGCAGCCAAACAGGGGGCGAGCAGTACTTC.

CDR3 coding DNA: TGTGCCACCAGCAGCGCGACAGGGGGTCTAGCCAAAAACATTCAGTACTTC. Translated, it gives CATSSATGGLAKNIQYF. The rearrangement links TRBV15 to TRBJ2-4, with TRBD1 matching 9 bases. The CDR3 has 17 residues. Germline V gives CDR1 LNHNV, CDR2 YYDKDF (reference sequence). Trimming took 3 bases from V and 0 from J; bases not matched to a gene: 6. Full variable domain (outside the CDR3, taken from reference TRBV15 and TRBJ2-4): DAMVIQNPRYQVTQFGKPVTLSCSQTLNHNVMYWYQQKSSQAPKLLFHYYDKDFNNEADTPDNFQSRRPNTSFCFLDIRSPGLGDTAMYLCATSSATGGLAKNIQYFGAGTRLSVL.

This chain uses TRBV7-8 with TRBJ1-5; D is unclear. Germline assignment: CDR1 SGHVS and CDR2 FQNEAQ. The CDR3 is made up of 14 amino acids. Trimming cost V 5 bases and J 1 base, with 9 bases left between them. Here the CDR3 DNA reads TGTGCCAGCAGCCCTATGGGGAGCAATCAGCCCCAGCATTTT. Protein sequence: CASSPMGSNQPQHF.

V usage is TRBV27 and J usage is TRBJ1-1, with D possibly TRBD1 on 6 matching bases. The germline V gene encodes CDR1 MNHEY and CDR2 SMNVEV (reference sequence). The CDR3 consists of 15 residues. The V and J ends lost 0 bases and 6 bases respectively, with 14 bases between them. The CDR3 loop reads CASSLSAGAQAEAFF. The CDR3 DNA sequence: TGTGCCAGCAGTTTATCGGCGGGGGCGCAGGCTGAAGCTTTCTTT.